The 32 T cell receptor beta chains in this list originate from one sample, sequenced in a study of blood T cell repertoires in COVID-19. Sequencing was performed with immunoSEQ multiplex PCR; in TCRdb, only in-frame clones are kept and a portion is missing. The sample carries fewer than 300,000 clones, approximately 89% recorded once. Input material: peripheral blood. All receptors derive from a man aged 40-55 years who had recovered from COVID-19.

This chain uses TRBV11-3 with TRBJ1-2; weak D call: TRBD1 (5 bases). The CDR3 sequence is 15 residues long. V lost 0 bases, J lost 0 bases, and 8 bases lay in between. Germline CDR1 reads SGHNT; CDR2 reads YENEEA. The CDR3 is CASSLDTGANYGYTF. CDR3 bases: TGTGCCAGCAGCTTAGATACGGGGGCTAACTATGGCTACACCTTC.

This chain joins TRBV6-2 or TRBV6-3 and TRBJ2-1; no clear D. Germline V gene data show CDR1 as MNHEY and CDR2 as SVGEGT. The CDR3 contains 12 residues. V gave up 3 bases and J gave up 12 bases, with 12 bases separating them. CDR3 amino acids: CASSYSRNGQFF. The CDR3 bases are TGTGCCAGCAGTTATTCGCGGAACGGGCAGTTCTTC.

The V gene is TRBV24-1, the J gene TRBJ1-3; TRBD1 matches at 9 bases. The germline V gene encodes CDR1 KGHDR and CDR2 SFDVKD. The V gene end was trimmed by 1 base and the J gene end by 0 bases; junction bases not matched to a gene: 6. This CDR3 comprises 18 residues. For the CDR3, the DNA is TGTGCCACCAGTGATTTAGGGACAGGGTATTTCTCTGGAAACACCATATATTTT. It specifies CATSDLGTGYFSGNTIYF.

The V call is TRBV29-1, the J call TRBJ1-1; 9 bases agree with TRBD1. The J segment lost 1 base and the V segment lost 4 bases, leaving 10 bases of the junction unmatched. The CDR3 consists of 16 residues. Germline values: CDR1 SQVTM, CDR2 ANQGSEA. The CDR3 nucleotides read TGCAGCGTTGCCGAGACAGGGGGGGTGACGAACACTGAAGCTTTCTTT. This encodes CSVAETGGVTNTEAFF.

This rearrangement joins TRBV27 to TRBJ1-6, with a tentative D call TRBD1 (6 bases). This CDR3 region has 14 residues. V was clipped by 2 bases and J by 7 bases, with 9 bases between them. CDR1 and CDR2 (germline): MNHEY, SMNVEV (reference sequence). The CDR3 loop is CASSLQGNNSPLHF. CDR3 nucleotide sequence: TGTGCCAGCAGTTTACAGGGGAACAATTCACCCCTCCACTTT.

The chain recombines TRBV3-1 (or the pseudogene TRBV3-2) with TRBJ2-1; D is uncertain. The CDR3 loop spans 14 amino acids. V lost 1 base and J 14 bases, leaving 18 bases between the germline ends. The V gene's germline CDR1 is LGHDT and CDR2 YNNKEL (reference sequence). The DNA of the CDR3 is TGTGCCAGCAGCCAAGCCCCCTCCGGGTATGTTAAGTTCTTC. It encodes CASSQAPSGYVKFF.

This clone was detected only once. V is TRBV7-2 and J is TRBJ2-6; weak D call: TRBD2 (6 bases). Trimming pared 4 bases from V and 0 bases from J, leaving 19 bases between. The CDR3 spans 19 residues. Germline V gene data show CDR1 as SGHTA and CDR2 as FQGNSA. The DNA of the CDR3 is TGTGCCAGCAGCTCCCCCTTTGGGGGAGGAAACTCTGGGGCCAACGTCCTGACTTTC. It translates to CASSSPFGGGNSGANVLTF.

The gene calls are TRBV5-5 and TRBJ2-7; D perhaps matches TRBD1 (5 bases). The CDR3 runs to 15 residues. Looked up from germline, CDR1 is SGHKS and CDR2 is YYEKEE (reference sequence). V lost 2 bases to trimming and J lost 1 base, with 13 bases between them. The CDR3: CASSLGRQPSYEQYF. The CDR3, as DNA: TGTGCCAGCAGCTTAGGCCGACAGCCTTCCTACGAGCAGTACTTC.

This chain uses TRBV27 with TRBJ2-1, with D tentatively TRBD2 (6 bases). CDR3 length equals 17 residues. V lost 1 base and J 4 bases, leaving 17 bases between the germline ends. From germline, CDR1 is MNHEY and CDR2 SMNVEV (reference sequence). The CDR3 DNA is TGTGCCAGCAGTTTATTCCCTCGGGAGAGGACGTACAATGAGCAGTTCTTC. This gives the protein CASSLFPRERTYNEQFF.

The rearrangement links TRBV19 to TRBJ2-7; possibly TRBD2 for D (5 bases). V was pared by 11 bases and J by 3 bases, with 11 bases between. This CDR3 is built from 11 residues. Germline V gene sequence: CDR1 LNHDA, CDR2 SQIVND (reference sequence). CDR3 loop: CASGTYYEQYF. In DNA form, the CDR3 reads TGTGCCTCGGGAACCTACTACGAGCAGTACTTC.

V and J are TRBV7-2 and TRBJ2-7, with D possibly being TRBD1 (6 bases). Between the trimmed V and J ends, which lost 8 bases and 9 bases, there was a span of 26 bases. This CDR3 spans 15 amino acids. Germline CDR1 is SGHTA and CDR2 is FQGNSA. CDR3 protein: CASATPRGPLMGQYF. The DNA of the CDR3 is TGTGCCAGCGCCACTCCCAGGGGCCCCCTGATGGGGCAGTACTTC.

The chain recombines TRBV3-1 (or the pseudogene TRBV3-2) with TRBJ2-7; TRBD2 matches at 10 bases. CDR3 length: 17 residues. Trimming took 3 bases from V and 4 from J; bases not matched to a gene: 12. The germline V gene encodes CDR1 LGHDT and CDR2 YNNKEL (reference sequence). In nucleotides, the CDR3 is TGTGCCAGCAGCCATAGAAAGTCAGCGGGAGGGCGATACGAGCAGTACTTC. This codes for CASSHRKSAGGRYEQYF.

The chain recombines TRBV25-1 with TRBJ2-1, with D possibly being TRBD2 (5 bases). From germline, CDR1 is MGHDK and CDR2 SYGVNS. This CDR3 spans 14 amino acids. V was pared by 4 bases and J by 8 bases, with 15 bases between. CDR3 amino acids: CASSAGGWLHEQFF. The CDR3 DNA sequence: TGTGCCAGCAGTGCTGGAGGCTGGCTGCATGAGCAGTTCTTC.

The sample holds a few counts of this clone. The rearrangement uses TRBV19 and TRBJ2-1; 10 bases agree with TRBD2. CDR3 length: 16 residues. Germline values: CDR1 LNHDA, CDR2 SQIVND (reference sequence). Trimming removed 6 bases from V and 8 bases from J; junction bases left unmatched: 13. Written as DNA, the CDR3 is TGTGCCAGTAGGCTAGCGGGAGCAGGAAGGAACGATGAGCAGTTCTTC. It specifies CASRLAGAGRNDEQFF.

The gene calls are TRBV6-5 and TRBJ2-7; no clear D. Looked up from germline, CDR1 is MNHEY and CDR2 is SVGAGI. Deletions cut 3 bases from V and 2 bases from J, with 14 bases between. The CDR3 runs to 15 residues. The CDR3 nucleotides read TGTGCCAGCAGTTATTCAGGATCGCGACCCTACGAGCAGTACTTC. This encodes CASSYSGSRPYEQYF.

The chain has TRBV10-2 and TRBJ2-7; 9 bases fit TRBD2. Germline V gene lookup returns CDR1 WSHSY and CDR2 SAAADI. V was pared by 6 bases and J by 4 bases, with 10 bases of the junction left unmatched. The CDR3 extends over 15 amino acids. CDR3 residues: CASRELAGGPYEQYF. The DNA of the CDR3 is TGCGCCAGCAGGGAACTAGCGGGTGGGCCTTACGAGCAGTACTTC.

The V and J genes are TRBV15 and TRBJ1-1; unclear D gene. With 0 bases removed from V and 2 bases from J, the gap between germline ends came to 10 bases. Germline V gene lookup returns CDR1 LNHNV and CDR2 YYDKDF (reference sequence). CDR3 size: 15 residues. CDR3 DNA sequence: TGTGCCACCAGCAGAGATGTAAATATAAACACTGAAGCTTTCTTT. Encoded protein: CATSRDVNINTEAFF.

This chain joins TRBV10-3 and TRBJ1-2, with 8 bases identical to TRBD1. The CDR3 loop spans 13 amino acids. Germline values: CDR1 ENHRY, CDR2 SYGVKD. Trimming cost V 6 bases and J 5 bases; bases outside gene matches: 5. Written as DNA, the CDR3 is TGTGCCATCAGCGCTGACAGGGGATATGGCTACACCTTC. As protein: CAISADRGYGYTF.

A remark on this clone: Other DNA sequences of this sample code for an identical CDR3. CDR3 region: CASSPTGEETQYF. DNA of the CDR3: TGTGCCAGCTCACCTACAGGGGAAGAGACCCAGTACTTC. The rearrangement links TRBV18 to TRBJ2-5, with 7 bases fitting TRBD1. With V trimmed by 3 bases and J by 3 bases, 1 base remained unmatched. Germline V lookup: CDR1 KGHSH, CDR2 LQKENI. The CDR3 spans 13 residues.

The V and J genes are TRBV3-1 (or the pseudogene TRBV3-2) and TRBJ2-7; D is possibly TRBD2 (6 bases). The CDR3 is made up of 15 amino acids. Between the trimmed V and J ends, which lost 0 bases and 3 bases, there was a span of 12 bases. The germline CDR1 and CDR2 sequences are LGHDT and YNNKEL (reference sequence). CDR3 protein: CASSQELAKIYEQYF. In nucleotides, the CDR3 is TGTGCCAGCAGCCAAGAGCTAGCGAAAATCTACGAGCAGTACTTC.

This clone was recorded once. The chain recombines TRBV7-9 with TRBJ2-5; TRBD2 aligns across 9 bases. V trimming: 3 bases; J trimming: 5 bases; junction bases outside the gene matches: 4. The V gene's germline CDR1 is SEHNR and CDR2 FQNEAQ (reference sequence). The CDR3 runs 14 residues. Here the CDR3 DNA reads TGTGCCAGCAGCTTTGGTCTAGCGGGGGAGACCCAGTACTTC. This translates into CASSFGLAGETQYF.

The chain uses TRBV7-9 and TRBJ2-3; a possible D gene is TRBD1 (6 bases). Germline V lookup: CDR1 SEHNR, CDR2 FQNEAQ (reference sequence). V lost 5 bases and J 1 base, leaving 10 bases between the germline ends. The CDR3 is 14 residues long. CDR3 sequence: CASSLTGGTDTQYF. The CDR3 region has the DNA TGTGCCAGCAGCCTGACAGGCGGCACAGATACGCAGTATTTT. The full variable domain, its missing parts supplied by reference TRBV7-9 and TRBJ2-3, is DTGVSQNPRHKITKRGQNVTFRCDPISEHNRLYWYRQTLGQGPEFLTYFQNEAQLEKSRLLSDRFSAERPKGSFSTLEIQRTEQGDSAMYLCASSLTGGTDTQYFGPGTRLTVL.

The chain employs TRBV29-1 and TRBJ2-1; 7 bases line up with TRBD1. With 4 bases clipped from V and 8 bases from J, the junction kept 5 bases outside the gene matches. The CDR3 consists of 12 residues. In germline, CDR1 is SQVTM, CDR2 ANQGSEA. Here the CDR3 reads CSVATGSYEQFF. The CDR3 DNA reads as TGCAGCGTTGCGACAGGGAGCTATGAGCAGTTCTTC.

The V and J genes are TRBV2 and TRBJ1-2, with D unclear. Germline V gives CDR1 SNHLY, CDR2 FYNNEI. The CDR3 is 12 amino acids. V was pared by 6 bases and J by 8 bases, with 13 bases between. The CDR3 nucleotides are TGTGCCAGCAGGGCGGGTACTTCAGGCTACACCTTC. Its translation: CASRAGTSGYTF.

V is TRBV30 and J is TRBJ1-3; D not resolved. Germline V lookup: CDR1 GTSNPN, CDR2 SVGIG (reference sequence). This CDR3 has 13 residues. V was cut by 0 bases and J by 0 bases, with 3 bases left in between. The CDR3 sequence: CAWSVSSGNTIYF. The CDR3 DNA sequence: TGTGCCTGGAGTGTGAGCTCTGGAAACACCATATATTTT.

The chain joins TRBV6-5 to TRBJ2-2, with 8 bases matching TRBD2. V shed 4 bases, J shed 3 bases, and the junction held 7 bases outside the gene matches. CDR3 size: 16 residues. Germline values: CDR1 MNHEY, CDR2 SVGAGI. As DNA, the CDR3 is TGTGCCAGCAGTTCTCCGCGGGGGGAGGACACCGGGGAGCTGTTTTTT. Amino acids: CASSSPRGEDTGELFF.

The V call is TRBV19, the J call TRBJ2-4; D unresolved. Trimming took 5 bases from V and 0 from J, leaving 11 bases between them. The CDR3 has 15 amino acids. The germline CDR1 and CDR2 sequences are LNHDA and SQIVND (reference sequence). The CDR3 loop reads CASSPRPLAKNIQYF. In DNA, the CDR3 is TGTGCCAGTAGTCCGCGTCCCCTAGCCAAAAACATTCAGTACTTC. Full variable domain (outside the CDR3, taken from reference TRBV19 and TRBJ2-4): DGGITQSPKYLFRKEGQNVTLSCEQNLNHDAMYWYRQDPGQGLRLIYYSQIVNDFQKGDIAEGYSVSREKKESFPLTVTSAQKNPTAFYLCASSPRPLAKNIQYFGAGTRLSVL.

CDR3 residues: CASSSSGTFDTQYF. DNA for the CDR3: TGTGCCAGCAGCTCTAGCGGCACTTTCGATACGCAGTATTTT. J is TRBJ2-3 and V is TRBV5-4; the match to TRBD2 covers 7 bases. Germline V lookup: CDR1 SGHNT, CDR2 YYREEE (reference sequence). This CDR3 region has 14 residues. The ends lost 3 bases at V and 6 bases at J; junction bases unmatched: 7.

The chain links TRBV4-2 to TRBJ2-7; a possible D gene is TRBD1 (5 bases). The CDR3 contains 14 residues. From germline, CDR1 is LGHNA and CDR2 YNFKEQ. With 0 bases removed from V and 2 bases from J, the gap between germline ends came to 8 bases. CDR3 protein: CASSQEGVTYEQYF. In nucleotides, the CDR3 is TGTGCCAGCAGCCAAGAAGGGGTTACCTACGAGCAGTACTTC.

The V call is TRBV6-5, the J call TRBJ1-3; no definite D call. This CDR3 contains 11 residues. V was clipped by 8 bases and J by 2 bases, with 4 bases between them. Germline CDR1 is MNHEY and CDR2 is SVGAGI. CDR3 protein: CASSAGNTIYF. The CDR3, as DNA: TGTGCCAGCTCGGCTGGAAACACCATATATTTT.

V gene TRBV6-5 combines with J gene TRBJ2-7; TRBD1 agrees at 9 bases. The germline gives CDR1 MNHEY, CDR2 SVGAGI. The ends lost 0 bases at V and 6 bases at J; junction bases unmatched: 3. The CDR3 runs 14 residues. This CDR3 is CASSYSRTGVEQYF. The CDR3 region has the DNA TGTGCCAGCAGTTACTCTAGGACAGGGGTCGAGCAGTACTTC.

V usage is TRBV29-1 and J usage is TRBJ1-3; D is unresolved. Trimming took 1 base from V and 0 from J, leaving 7 bases between them. From germline, CDR1 is SQVTM and CDR2 ANQGSEA. This CDR3 region has 14 residues. CDR3 residues: CSVEVVNSGNTIYF. The CDR3 DNA follows: TGCAGCGTTGAAGTAGTGAACTCTGGAAACACCATATATTTT.